This TCR beta chain was obtained from a study of regulatory T cells in long-lasting Graves disease (dated by TCRdb to the early 2020s). Background for the entire study: Persistent Graves' disease meant more than 5 years of antithyroid drug treatment with TSH receptor autoantibodies that stayed positive. This study used TCR sequencing and RNA sequencing of peripheral blood to compare persistent Graves' disease patients against newly diagnosed Graves' disease patients. The study took place in China and was registered as a clinical trial. TCR sequencing covered some 13 persistent and around 20 newly diagnosed Graves' disease patients, 33 samples in total. In the clinical cohort, patients with persistent Graves' disease had used antithyroid drugs for an average of around 9.3 years. Study-wide conclusions, independent of this receptor: Because the primary lesion, thyroid tissue, could not be accessed, the study looked at peripheral blood alone. Sequencing and analysis were limited to the TCR beta chain. The authors acknowledged the small sample size as a limitation that may reduce accuracy. Persistent patients shared more public clonotypes among themselves (around 3,000) than newly diagnosed patients did (more than 950). Compared with newly diagnosed patients, persistent Graves' disease patients had lower TCR Shannon entropy and fewer highly expanded clones, which suggests clonal expansion.

In regard to this clonotype: What this receptor recognizes is not known. Qualities for individual bases were not recorded, and no much larger clone is one base off.

The time point label, read with the paper, signifies: persistent/refractory GD, antithyroid drugs over 5 years with positive TRAb. For both TCR sequencing and RNA sequencing, RNA was extracted from PBMCs using TRIzol. Graves' disease was diagnosed according to American Thyroid Association guidelines. Patients for the study were recruited at an endocrinology department in Xi'an, China. From each patient, around 9.3 milliliters of peripheral blood was collected into an EDTA anticoagulant tube. Ficoll Paque Plus density gradient separation was used to isolate PBMCs, and no further T cell sorting was performed. An Agilent 2100 Bioanalyzer and agarose gel were used to check RNA quality, while a NanoDrop 2000 measured RNA concentration. The receptor library was made with multiplex PCR. Sequencing took place on an Illumina HiSeq 4000. CDR3 regions were amplified by Arm-PCR with iRepertoire HTBI primers to construct TCR beta libraries. Before sequencing, the PCR products went through gel purification. Under the source paper's analysis protocol: Gene usage analysis of CDR3 amino acid clonotypes relied on the roughly 60 TRBV and fewer than 15 TRBJ segments identified across samples. Filtered high-quality paired reads were merged into contigs using COPE and FqMerger. BLAST was used to align contigs to IMGT TRBV, TRBD and TRBJ reference genes, and CDR3 was defined according to IMGT. Any clonotype with a frequency above 0.1% was classified as a highly expanded clone. Shannon entropy was used to measure repertoire diversity, and the Gini coefficient was used to measure V-J evenness. Clonotypes shared by more than one individual were considered public. TCRdb redid the processing of the public reads, applying fastp at Q25 and MiXCR, and retained in-frame beta chains. Merged by CDR3 protein, the rows form single entries marked with the most common genes and DNA. These V and J calls originate from TCRdb's pipeline instead of the authors' own analysis. The sample data list 450,000 or so distinct CDR3 sequences, and roughly 22% of these were observed just once. Less than 15% of the sample goes to the ten largest clones.

This specimen was peripheral blood mononuclear cells (PBMCs), taken when the disease was refractory, from a patient treated with antithyroid drugs. The sequence was obtained from a female donor with Graves disease.

The DNA is TGTGCCAGCAGCCAGAGGACAGGGTATCAGCCCCAGCATTTT. Its protein is CASSQRTGYQPQHF. The V and J segments used are TRBV12-3 or TRBV12-4 and TRBJ1-5; 8 bases in between match TRBD1. Trimming removed 6 bases from V and 5 bases from J; the gene matches leave 6 bases unexplained. From the cysteine through the phenylalanine, the CDR3 covers 14 amino acids. Of all the DNA, just the CDR3 is kept, 42 bases in frame from base 1.